This T cell receptor beta chain came from a study of metastatic and nonmetastatic thyroid tumors. For the study at large: The comparison covered peripheral blood and tumor or nodule tissue in malignant and benign thyroid patients. General observations from the study: In blood and tumor, TCR beta diversity was reportedly significantly higher in malignant thyroid tumors than in benign nodules.

Ahead of thyroid surgery, no patient had received treatment of any kind. This clone was recorded a few times. Its antigen is unknown. Trimming stripped 0 bases from V and 8 bases from J, with 7 bases between. Germline V CDR1 and CDR2: ENHRY, SYGVKD. The CDR3 is made up of 12 amino acids. In the original workflow: Clinicopathological groups supplied CDR3 differences that were used to build a distant-metastasis classifier for papillary thyroid cancer. From the PCR reads, TCRdb re-called clones with MiXCR. It is TCRdb's table, rather than the study itself, that gives the V and J calls and clone size. The sample includes about 5,100 clones, about a sixth of them seen just once.

The chain recombines TRBV10-3 with TRBJ1-2; TRBD1 is a possible D gene (6 bases). The source of this sequence is a female donor with papillary thyroid cancer or a benign thyroid nodule (not recorded which). Some clones in this sample may be carry-over from other donors' samples. The material sequenced was adjacent normal tissue. CDR3 sequence: CAISESRGGYTF. The CDR3 DNA reads as TGTGCCATCAGTGAGTCGAGGGGGGGCTACACCTTC.